Following are 24 T cell receptor beta chains from one sample sequenced in a study of blood T cell repertoires in COVID-19. The repertoire was sequenced with immunoSEQ multiplex PCR; TCRdb's copy has only in-frame clones and lacks some. Altogether tens of thousands of clones are present, approximately 86% being singletons, with the ten largest covering roughly 3.9%. The specimen was peripheral blood. Every receptor here comes from a man between 35 and 55 years old with COVID-19, enrolled during active disease.

The CDR3 sequence: CASSPYGGPQRGGYTF. The CDR3 DNA reads as TGTGCCAGCAGTCCATACGGAGGGCCCCAACGAGGTGGCTACACCTTC. The chain recombines TRBV27 with TRBJ1-2; D is undetermined. Trimming shortened V by 5 bases and J by 7 bases, and 23 bases separated the two germline ends. The CDR3 is 16 residues long. From germline, CDR1 is MNHEY and CDR2 SMNVEV (reference sequence).

As regards this clone: The junction does not match germline at one end; this may be a read error. The J gene is TRBJ2-5, the V gene TRBV4-2; D gene ambiguous. Germline CDR1 LGHNA, CDR2 YNFKEQ. The CDR3 length is 16 residues. CDR3 in amino acids: CASSPGRGGPQGTQYF. The CDR3 nucleotides read TGTGCCAGCAGCCCGGGTAGAGGCGGTCCCCAAGGGACCCAGTACTTC.

The count of this clone is one. The gene calls are TRBV7-9 and TRBJ2-1; D possibly corresponds to TRBD2 (5 bases). The CDR3 is 16 amino acids. Germline V CDR1 and CDR2: SEHNR, FQNEAQ (reference sequence). The V gene lost 5 bases and the J gene lost 3 bases, with 17 bases spanning the gap. CDR3 bases: TGTGCCAGCAGCCCCTTCTCGGACTTAAACTACAATGAGCAGTTCTTC. Translated, it gives CASSPFSDLNYNEQFF.

The rearrangement joins TRBV5-4 to TRBJ1-1; D gene unclear. The V end lost 5 bases, the J end lost 0 bases, and 11 bases lay between the germline ends. The CDR3 is 14 amino acids. CDR1 is SGHNT, CDR2 YYREEE, per germline (reference sequence). The CDR3 nucleotides read TGTGCCAGCAGAAAACACATCATGAACACTGAAGCTTTCTTT. Protein sequence: CASRKHIMNTEAFF.

V usage is TRBV7-8 and J usage is TRBJ2-3; TRBD2 aligns across 7 bases. CDR3 length: 13 amino acids. CDR1 SGHVS and CDR2 FQNEAQ come from the germline V gene. V lost 5 bases, J lost 6 bases, and 5 bases stayed unmatched. The CDR3 sequence: CASSADGGDTQYF. In DNA, the CDR3 is TGTGCCAGCAGCGCAGACGGGGGGGATACGCAGTATTTT.

The chain employs TRBV10-2 and TRBJ2-7; D unresolved. Between the trimmed V and J ends, which lost 4 bases and 6 bases, there was a span of 13 bases. The CDR3 has 13 residues. Germline values: CDR1 WSHSY, CDR2 SAAADI. The CDR3 DNA sequence: TGCGCCAGCAGTGTCGGCGGCTCGACCGAGCAGTACTTC. This gives the protein CASSVGGSTEQYF.

This chain links TRBV6-5 with TRBJ1-3; TRBD1 aligns across 7 bases. The germline gives CDR1 MNHEY, CDR2 SVGAGI. The CDR3 consists of 15 residues. V shed 7 bases and J 6 bases; nucleotides not matched to a gene: 12. CDR3: CASTGVGGAINTIYF. CDR3 DNA sequence: TGTGCCAGCACTGGAGTAGGGGGCGCAATAAACACCATATATTTT.

This clone was observed a single time. CDR3 coding DNA: TGTGCCAGCTCACCCGGGGATCAGCCCCAGCATTTT. Translation gives CASSPGDQPQHF. This sequence joins TRBV18 and TRBJ1-5; D is undetermined. Germline V gene sequence: CDR1 KGHSH, CDR2 LQKENI. This CDR3 comprises 12 residues. Between the trimmed V and J ends, which lost 3 bases and 5 bases, there was a span of 5 bases.

The CDR3 nucleotides are TGTGCCAGCAGTGAAGGGTGGGACAGGTTCGGCGACACCATATATTTT. This encodes CASSEGWDRFGDTIYF. The V call is TRBV6-1, the J call TRBJ1-3; 8 bases are a match to TRBD1. The V and J ends lost 1 base and 8 bases, in that order; junction bases with no gene match: 10. Per the germline V gene, CDR1 is MNHNS and CDR2 is SASEGT. The CDR3 spans 16 residues.

The chain joins TRBV9 to TRBJ2-2, with D perhaps matching TRBD2 (5 bases). The CDR3 covers 15 residues. The V gene lost 3 bases and the J gene lost 5 bases, with 14 bases spanning the gap. CDR1 is SGDLS, CDR2 YYNGEE, per germline. The CDR3 nucleotides are TGTGCCAGCAGCGCGACGAGGGAGTGGACCGGGGAGCTGTTTTTT. Translating it yields CASSATREWTGELFF. The complete variable domain, with remaining parts taken from reference TRBV9 and TRBJ2-2, reads DSGVTQTPKHLITATGQRVTLRCSPRSGDLSVYWYQQSLDQGLQFLIQYYNGEERAKGNILERFSAQQFPDLHSELNLSSLELGDSALYFCASSATREWTGELFFGEGSRLTVL.

The rearrangement joins TRBV11-2 to TRBJ2-7; possibly TRBD2 for D (6 bases). V was cut by 5 bases and J by 0 bases, with 11 bases left in between. Germline V gene data show CDR1 as SGHAT and CDR2 as FQNNGV. This CDR3 has 14 residues. CDR3 coding DNA: TGTGCCAGCAGCCGAGGACTATACTCCTACGAGCAGTACTTC. This sequence encodes CASSRGLYSYEQYF. Looking up the rest from reference TRBV11-2 and TRBJ2-7 gives the full variable domain: EAGVAQSPRYKIIEKRQSVAFWCNPISGHATLYWYQQILGQGPKLLIQFQNNGVVDDSQLPKDRFSAERLKGVDSTLKIQPAKLEDSAVYLCASSRGLYSYEQYFGPGTRLTVT.

The gene calls are TRBV25-1 and TRBJ2-7; D ambiguous. The CDR3 length is 14 residues. Germline CDR1 MGHDK, CDR2 SYGVNS. V was shortened by 7 bases and J by 6 bases, with 19 bases between the two germline ends. The CDR3, as DNA: TGTGCCAGCACCTCAGTTTCTCTCTCTCGCGAGCAGTACTTC. As protein: CASTSVSLSREQYF.

This chain links TRBV18 with TRBJ1-1; D not resolved. Trimming shortened V by 1 base and J by 5 bases, and 11 bases separated the two germline ends. This CDR3 is built from 14 residues. CDR1 KGHSH and CDR2 LQKENI come from the germline V gene. The CDR3 bases are TGTGCCAGCTCACCACTAAACAGCGGGACTGAAGCTTTCTTT. Translation gives CASSPLNSGTEAFF.

The CDR3 spells CASSLTGDYGYTF. The CDR3, as DNA: TGCGCCAGCAGCTTAACAGGGGACTATGGCTACACCTTC. This chain connects TRBV4-1 to TRBJ1-2, with 7 bases fitting TRBD1. The V gene's germline CDR1 is MGHRA and CDR2 YSYEKL. The CDR3 spans 13 residues. With V trimmed by 5 bases and J by 3 bases, 3 bases remained unmatched.

The chain recombines TRBV7-3 with TRBJ2-1; 7 positions agree with TRBD2. Germline loops: CDR1 SGHTA, CDR2 FQGTGA. Unmatched junction bases numbered 7, after V lost 6 bases and J lost 5 bases. This CDR3 has 14 residues. The chain's CDR3 is CASSNGGSNNEQFF. The DNA of the CDR3 is TGTGCCAGCAGTAATGGCGGGAGCAACAATGAGCAGTTCTTC.

The chain joins TRBV19 to TRBJ1-3; 7 nucleotides agree with TRBD1. The CDR3 is 14 residues long. V shed 5 bases, J shed 5 bases, and the junction held 6 bases outside the gene matches. Germline V gene sequence: CDR1 LNHDA, CDR2 SQIVND (reference sequence). For the CDR3, the DNA is TGTGCCAGTAGTTCGGGACAGCTAAGAAACACCATATATTTT. Protein product: CASSSGQLRNTIYF.

V gene TRBV30 combines with J gene TRBJ1-2; perhaps TRBD1 as D (6 bases). Germline assignment: CDR1 GTSNPN and CDR2 SVGIG (reference sequence). The CDR3 runs 13 residues. Trimming took off 0 bases at V and 13 bases at J, with 18 bases between the two ends. This CDR3 reads CAWSVSVGTLCTF. The CDR3 DNA reads TGTGCCTGGAGTGTATCCGTGGGGACACTCTGCACCTTC.

The CDR3 is CAWSVRTGGKQYF. CDR3 DNA sequence: TGTGCCTGGAGTGTACGGACAGGGGGGAAGCAGTACTTC. V usage is TRBV30 and J usage is TRBJ2-7; 10 bases fit TRBD1. This CDR3 region has 13 residues. From germline, CDR1 is GTSNPN and CDR2 SVGIG (reference sequence). J gave up 8 bases and V 0 bases, and 4 bases lay outside the gene matches.

This chain joins TRBV11-2 and TRBJ2-5, with unresolved D. V was trimmed by 3 bases and J by 2 bases, leaving 10 bases between them. Germline V gives CDR1 SGHAT, CDR2 FQNNGV. The CDR3 totals 14 residues. CDR3 DNA: TGTGCCAGCAGCTTGTTTGCCGGGCAAGAGACCCAGTACTTC. It translates to CASSLFAGQETQYF.

The chain uses TRBV28 and TRBJ2-5; D ambiguous. The ends were cut back, 3 bases at V and 1 base at J, with 6 bases in the middle. Per germline, CDR1 MDHEN and CDR2 SYDVKM. This CDR3 is built from 13 residues. The CDR3 DNA follows: TGTGCCAGCAGTTTTTCTCCCCAAGAGACCCAGTACTTC. Translating it yields CASSFSPQETQYF. Complete variable domain (other parts from reference TRBV28 and TRBJ2-5): DVKVTQSSRYLVKRTGEKVFLECVQDMDHENMFWYRQDPGLGLRLIYFSYDVKMKEKGDIPEGYSVSREKKERFSLILESASTNQTSMYLCASSFSPQETQYFGPGTRLLVL.

This clone turned up a few times. This rearrangement joins TRBV18 to TRBJ1-2, with D possibly matching TRBD1 (6 bases). The CDR3 extends over 15 amino acids. The germline V gene encodes CDR1 KGHSH and CDR2 LQKENI. Trimming removed 3 bases at V and 2 bases at J, with 13 bases between. CDR3 in amino acids: CASSPGQGPNYGYTF. The CDR3 coding sequence is TGTGCCAGCTCACCGGGGCAGGGGCCAAACTATGGCTACACCTTC.

The rearrangement joins TRBV28 to TRBJ1-2; a possible D gene is TRBD1 (5 bases). Germline CDR1 is MDHEN and CDR2 is SYDVKM. This CDR3 is built from 14 residues. V lost 5 bases and J lost 5, with 15 bases in between. The CDR3: CASSDLTALYGYTF. CDR3 nucleotides: TGTGCCAGCAGTGACTTGACAGCACTTTATGGCTACACCTTC.

V and J are TRBV19 and TRBJ1-4; no clear D. Between the trimmed V and J ends, which lost 4 bases and 8 bases, there was a span of 11 bases. From germline, CDR1 is LNHDA and CDR2 SQIVND (reference sequence). This CDR3 has 13 residues. This CDR3 is CASSKGEGEKLFF. CDR3 bases: TGTGCCAGTAGTAAGGGAGAAGGAGAAAAACTGTTTTTT.

To note about this clone: Since the CDR3 does not end with the conserved phenylalanine or tryptophan, this likely comes from a read error. The limits of the CDR3 on the DNA are not certain, so only TCRdb's listed CDR3 is given. The genes are TRBV5-4 and TRBJ1-1; the DNA was not used to check the table's D call, TRBD1. CDR1 and CDR2 (germline): SGHNT, YYREEE (reference sequence). The CDR3 totals 10 residues, both ends included. The chain's CDR3 is CASSLVRDRD.